The 17 T cell receptor beta chains below come from one sample, sequenced in a study of response to subunit inactivated influenza vaccine. TCRdb reprocessed the RT-PCR reads with MiXCR, giving one entry per CDR3 protein. This sample has approximately 530,000 distinct CDR3 sequences, with under 8.5% found just once. The source material was PBMCs from blood, sampled 23 to 25 months after vaccination. Receptors originate from a man between 50 and 70 years old who received an inactivated influenza vaccine.

The chain is built from TRBV20-1 and TRBJ2-7; D is possibly TRBD1 (6 bases). Germline V gives CDR1 DFQATT, CDR2 SNEGSKA (reference sequence). With 4 bases removed from V and 3 bases from J, the gap between germline ends came to 10 bases. There are 12 residues in the CDR3. The CDR3 bases are TGCAGTGCTACCAGGGACAACTACGAGCAGTACTTC. Translating gives CSATRDNYEQYF.

This chain joins TRBV11-2 and TRBJ2-5; no clear D gene. V lost 3 bases and J 0 bases, leaving 5 bases between the germline ends. CDR3 size: 13 residues. Germline V gives CDR1 SGHAT, CDR2 FQNNGV. CDR3 DNA sequence: TGTGCCAGCAGCTTTTGGCACCAAGAGACCCAGTACTTC. It specifies CASSFWHQETQYF.

The gene calls are TRBV7-9 and TRBJ2-7; 9 nucleotides match TRBD2. CDR1 SEHNR and CDR2 FQNEAQ come from the germline V gene (reference sequence). CDR3 length: 19 amino acids. V shed 3 bases, J shed 2 bases, and the junction held 17 bases outside the gene matches. CDR3 DNA sequence: TGTGCCAGCAGCTTTAATCCTCGTAGGCGGGAGGGCCTCCCCTACGAGCAGTACTTC. This translates into CASSFNPRRREGLPYEQYF.

This clonotype was seen a handful of times. This sequence joins TRBV7-9 and TRBJ2-5; 7 bases match TRBD2. This CDR3 spans 13 amino acids. Germline CDR1 reads SEHNR; CDR2 reads FQNEAQ (reference sequence). Trimming cost V 5 bases and J 5 bases; bases outside gene matches: 5. The CDR3 nucleotides read TGTGCCAGCAGCGCGGGGGTTTCGGAGACCCAGTACTTC. Amino acid sequence: CASSAGVSETQYF.

This clonotype has ten or more counts. The chain couples TRBV10-3 to TRBJ2-1; a weak D match, TRBD1 (5 bases). Trimming stripped 2 bases from V and 4 bases from J, with 9 bases between. This CDR3 has 14 amino acids. Germline CDR1 is ENHRY and CDR2 is SYGVKD. The CDR3 sequence is CAISEIQDYNEQFF. The CDR3 DNA reads as TGTGCCATCAGTGAGATACAGGATTACAATGAGCAGTTCTTC.

The table lists this clonotype with many counts. The J gene is TRBJ1-4, the V gene TRBV7-8, with 9 bases lining up with TRBD1. The CDR3 consists of 17 residues. Germline-derived CDR1 and CDR2 are SGHVS and FQNEAQ. Losses at the gene ends were 1 base for V and 4 bases for J; bases not matched to a gene: 7. Here the CDR3 reads CASSLGNRGRSNEKLFF. CDR3 nucleotide sequence: TGTGCCAGCAGCTTAGGGAACAGGGGGCGTAGTAATGAAAAACTGTTTTTT.

This clonotype has only a few counts. The chain couples TRBV7-8 to TRBJ2-5; TRBD1 or TRBD2 may be the D gene (6 bases each). The CDR3 runs to 16 residues. The germline gives CDR1 SGHVS, CDR2 FQNEAQ. Trimming took off 0 bases at V and 6 bases at J, with 17 bases between the two ends. DNA of the CDR3: TGTGCCAGCAGCTTAGCGCTAGGGGGAGGCGATCAGACCCAGTACTTC. Amino acids: CASSLALGGGDQTQYF. Combining the CDR3 with reference TRBV7-8 and TRBJ2-5 gives the whole variable domain GAGVSQSPRYKVAKRGQDVALRCDPISGHVSLFWYQQALGQGPEFLTYFQNEAQLDKSGLPSDRFFAERPEGSVSTLKIQRTQQEDSAVYLCASSLALGGGDQTQYFGPGTRLLVL.

The chain links TRBV4-1 to TRBJ1-5; D gene unclear. Germline CDR1 MGHRA, CDR2 YSYEKL. The CDR3 is made up of 14 amino acids. Between the trimmed V and J ends, which lost 0 bases and 4 bases, there was a span of 7 bases. The CDR3 region is CASSQEPVNQPQHF. The CDR3 bases are TGCGCCAGCAGCCAAGAACCCGTGAATCAGCCCCAGCATTTT.

V is TRBV12-3 or TRBV12-4 and J is TRBJ1-1; D ambiguous. V dropped 6 bases and J dropped 1 base, with 6 bases sitting between them. The CDR3 sequence is 12 residues long. CDR3 nucleotide sequence: TGTGCCAGCAGCAATCGGAACACTGAAGCTTTCTTT. This encodes CASSNRNTEAFF.

The rearrangement links TRBV12-3 or TRBV12-4 to TRBJ1-2, with TRBD1 matching over 8 bases. Trimming removed 5 bases from V and 3 bases from J; junction bases left unmatched: 2. This CDR3 has 13 amino acids. DNA of the CDR3: TGTGCCAGCAGTGCAGGGGGCTACTATGGCTACACCTTC. This codes for CASSAGGYYGYTF.

V usage is TRBV12-3 or TRBV12-4 and J usage is TRBJ1-5; TRBD1 matches 8 bases. CDR3 length equals 13 residues. With 6 bases clipped from V and 5 bases from J, the junction kept 3 bases outside the gene matches. CDR3 protein: CASSTDRDQPQHF. DNA for the CDR3: TGTGCCAGCAGCACGGACAGGGATCAGCCCCAGCATTTT.

The chain has TRBV7-8 and TRBJ2-1, with D uncertain. V was clipped by 4 bases and J by 10 bases, with 11 bases between them. Per germline, CDR1 SGHVS and CDR2 FQNEAQ. CDR3 length: 12 residues. The CDR3 coding sequence is TGTGCCAGCAGCTACGGACGTAGGGAGCAGTTCTTC. This codes for CASSYGRREQFF.

The rearrangement links TRBV10-2 to TRBJ2-7; 8 bases align to TRBD2. Germline-derived CDR1 and CDR2 are WSHSY and SAAADI. This CDR3 has 15 residues. Losses at the gene ends were 6 bases for V and 1 base for J; bases not matched to a gene: 8. The DNA for the CDR3 is TGCGCCAGCAGCACTACCGGGGGGGCGTCCTACGAGCAGTACTTC. This sequence encodes CASSTTGGASYEQYF.

This clonotype was seen a handful of times. The rearrangement joins TRBV6-2 or TRBV6-3 to TRBJ2-5; weak D call: TRBD2 (6 bases). Germline CDR1 reads MNHEY; CDR2 reads SVGEGT. Between the trimmed V and J ends, which lost 2 bases and 7 bases, there was a span of 26 bases. This CDR3 has 18 residues. The CDR3 spells CASSYDPDRDSVPGTQYF. The CDR3 DNA follows: TGTGCCAGCAGTTACGATCCTGACCGGGACTCAGTACCGGGGACCCAGTACTTC.

The genes are TRBV19 and TRBJ1-1; 8 positions agree with TRBD1. Germline loops: CDR1 LNHDA, CDR2 SQIVND (reference sequence). The CDR3 length is 13 residues. Trimming at V came to 5 bases and at J to 6 bases, leaving 5 bases not matched to a gene. As DNA, the CDR3 is TGTGCCAGTAGTCTCACAGGGGGACCTGAAGCTTTCTTT. Protein: CASSLTGGPEAFF.

This clonotype was seen at least ten times. The V call is TRBV5-6, the J call TRBJ1-1, with D maybe TRBD1 (5 bases). Germline CDR1 reads SGHDT; CDR2 reads YYEEEE. The CDR3 contains 14 residues. V was trimmed by 0 bases and J by 3 bases, leaving 9 bases between them. As DNA, the CDR3 is TGTGCCAGCAGCTTGGGGGCGGGACACACTGAAGCTTTCTTT. Translating it yields CASSLGAGHTEAFF.

The CDR3 sequence is CASSYNGNSEQYF. The CDR3 bases are TGTGCCAGCAGTTACAATGGGAATAGCGAGCAGTACTTC. The chain recombines TRBV6-5 with TRBJ2-7; D is unresolved. Germline CDR1 and CDR2: MNHEY and SVGAGI. V was shortened by 2 bases and J by 6 bases, with 11 bases between the two germline ends. This CDR3 contains 13 residues.